Reported below is one TCR beta chain. Its target is unknown. This sample was taken from a study of T cell repertoires in aging, cancer and after chemotherapy. Study-level background: Chronic lymphocytic leukemia patients on fludarabine- or bendamustine-based regimens gave paired samples before and after chemotherapy. Findings of the study overall: Lymphoid organ infiltration in hematological cancer patients may impair thymic emigration or peripheral T cell expansion.

Amplification of TCR beta used genomic DNA extracted from peripheral blood. A mixed TRB-A/B primer pool amplified rearranged TRB by multiplex touch-down PCR. TCRdb recomputed calls from the multiplex PCR reads with MiXCR, one row per CDR3 protein. Of roughly 3,200 distinct CDR3 sequences detected, roughly 22% appear once; the ten largest clones hold 39%. The sequence was collected from a human donor with a blood cancer. Sequencing was performed on blood.

The CDR3 loop is CASGRGRYEQYF. As DNA, the CDR3 is TGCGCCAGCGGTCGGGGACGCTACGAGCAGTACTTC. The chain couples TRBV10-1 to TRBJ2-7; D might be TRBD1 or TRBD2, each matching 5 bases. The CDR3 sequence is 12 residues long. The germline V gene encodes CDR1 WNHNN and CDR2 SYGVQD (reference sequence). Deletions cut 8 bases from V and 3 bases from J, with 11 bases between.